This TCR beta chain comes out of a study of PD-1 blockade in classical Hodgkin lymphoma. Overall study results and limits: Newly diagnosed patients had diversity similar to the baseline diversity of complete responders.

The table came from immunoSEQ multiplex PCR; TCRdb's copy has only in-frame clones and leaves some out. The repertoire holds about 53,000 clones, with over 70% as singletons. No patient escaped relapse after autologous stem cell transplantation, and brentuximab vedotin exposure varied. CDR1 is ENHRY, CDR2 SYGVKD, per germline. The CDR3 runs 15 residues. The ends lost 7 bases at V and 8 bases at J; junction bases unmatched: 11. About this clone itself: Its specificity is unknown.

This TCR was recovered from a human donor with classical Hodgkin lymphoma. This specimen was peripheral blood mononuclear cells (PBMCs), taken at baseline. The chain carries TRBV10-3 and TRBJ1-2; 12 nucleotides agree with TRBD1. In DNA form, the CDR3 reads TGTGCCATCACCGCACCGGGACAGGGGGCTGGCGGCTACACCTTC. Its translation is CAITAPGQGAGGYTF.